Listed below are T cell receptor beta chains from one sample, sequenced in a study of early T cells in non-severe SARS-CoV-2 infection. TCRdb reprocessed the 5' RACE reads via MiXCR and lists one record per CDR3 protein. The sample lists about 22,000 distinct CDR3 sequences; 4.5% to 5% were seen once. The sequencing sample was made of whole blood. These receptors came from an adult who was a healthcare worker with PCR-confirmed SARS-CoV-2 infection or an uninfected control (not recorded which). CDR3s include the opening cysteine and the closing phenylalanine or tryptophan. The D gene is left open where the match is weak. Where a row states a size, it is once, few, many or the class of an expanded clone; other rows omit it.

cdr3_length clone_size d_call j_call v_call cdr3_aa cdr3_nt
13 few TRBD1 TRBJ2-5 TRBV2 CASSQTGKETQYF TGTGCCAGCAGTCAGACAGGGAAGGAGACCCAGTACTTC
14 many . TRBJ2-5 TRBV7-3 CASSLIGTLGTQYF TGTGCCAGCAGCTTAATAGGAACATTGGGGACCCAGTACTTC
14 many . TRBJ1-6 TRBV11-2 CASSSTAEGSPLHF TGTGCCAGCAGCTCTACAGCGGAGGGGTCACCCCTCCACTTT
14 few TRBD1 TRBJ1-5 TRBV29-1 CSVATGGERQPQHF TGCAGCGTAGCGACAGGGGGCGAGAGGCAGCCCCAGCATTTT
13 many . TRBJ1-2 TRBV2 CASSVTNREGYTF TGTGCCAGCAGTGTAACGAACCGGGAGGGCTACACCTTC
16 many TRBD2 TRBJ2-2 TRBV5-5 CASSFGLAGLTGELFF TGTGCCAGCAGCTTCGGACTAGCGGGGCTCACCGGGGAGCTGTTTTTT
14 many . TRBJ1-5 TRBV30 CAWSRPIGNQPQHF TGTGCCTGGAGCAGGCCAATTGGAAATCAGCCCCAGCATTTT
16 few . TRBJ2-3 TRBV9 CASSVEARKGTDTQYF TGTGCCAGCAGCGTAGAGGCAAGGAAGGGGACAGATACGCAGTATTTT
16 . . TRBJ1-5 TRBV12-3/TRBV12-4 CASSLAGLYSNQPQHF TGTGCCAGCAGTTTGGCAGGCCTTTATAGCAATCAGCCCCAGCATTTT
13 medium-sized TRBD1 TRBJ1-2 TRBV29-1 CSVEGTGGRGYTF TGCAGCGTTGAAGGGACAGGGGGCCGAGGCTACACCTTC
15 few . TRBJ1-2 TRBV5-5 CASSPGNRFTGGYTF TGTGCCAGCAGCCCGGGCAACAGGTTTACGGGAGGCTACACCTTC
14 . TRBD2 TRBJ2-5 TRBV6-5 CATTRSGGPETQYF TGTGCCACCACCCGGTCGGGGGGGCCGGAGACCCAGTACTTC
17 many TRBD1 TRBJ2-5 TRBV3-1 CASSQGSLDRGQETQYF TGTGCCAGCAGCCAAGGTTCACTAGACAGGGGCCAAGAGACCCAGTACTTC
14 many TRBD1 TRBJ1-2 TRBV4-3 CASSIRSQGFGYTF TGCGCCAGCAGCATTCGTTCACAGGGGTTTGGCTACACCTTC
14 many TRBD2 TRBJ2-1 TRBV24-1 CATSDPSGADEQFF TGTGCCACCAGTGACCCTAGCGGGGCGGATGAGCAGTTCTTC
14 once . TRBJ1-1 TRBV7-9 CASAVGRANTEAFF TGTGCCAGCGCGGTGGGTAGGGCGAACACTGAAGCTTTCTTT
15 many TRBD1 TRBJ2-3 TRBV11-1 CASSSGTASTDTQYF TGTGCCAGCAGCTCCGGGACAGCAAGCACAGATACGCAGTATTTT
13 many . TRBJ1-1 TRBV7-2 CASSLRNTAWAFF TGTGCCAGCAGCTTAAGGAACACAGCGTGGGCTTTCTTT
14 . . TRBJ2-2 TRBV7-3 CASSLMARTGELFF TGTGCCAGCAGCTTAATGGCCAGGACCGGGGAGCTGTTTTTT
15 many . TRBJ2-3 TRBV5-6 CASSSGTDPTDTQYF TGTGCCAGCAGCTCGGGAACGGACCCAACAGATACGCAGTATTTT
16 many . TRBJ2-6 TRBV29-1 CSASTDLNSGANVLTF TGCAGCGCCTCGACGGACCTGAACTCTGGGGCCAACGTCCTGACTTTC
13 . . TRBJ2-4 TRBV2 CAIDGTSGSIQYF TGTGCCATCGACGGGACTTCGGGGAGCATTCAGTACTTC
15 few TRBD1 TRBJ2-5 TRBV30 CAWSPGQTTQETQYF TGTGCCTGGAGCCCGGGACAGACGACCCAAGAGACCCAGTACTTC
16 many . TRBJ1-1 TRBV18 CASSPGRLSGGTEAFF TGTGCCAGCTCACCGGGACGTCTCTCCGGCGGCACTGAAGCTTTCTTT
15 many TRBD1 TRBJ1-5 TRBV11-2 CASSLGTGDNQPQHF TGTGCCAGCAGCCTGGGAACAGGGGACAATCAGCCCCAGCATTTT
16 many TRBD1 TRBJ1-2 TRBV4-2 CASSQGTSDRGRGYTF TGTGCCAGCAGCCAAGGCACCTCCGACAGGGGGAGAGGCTACACCTTC
15 . TRBD1 TRBJ2-1 TRBV7-6 CASSSGTETYNEQFF TGTGCCAGCAGTTCCGGGACAGAAACTTACAATGAGCAGTTCTTC
15 many . TRBJ2-7 TRBV4-3 CASSQDYSTSYEQYF TGCGCCAGCAGCCAAGACTACAGCACCTCCTACGAGCAGTACTTC
13 many . TRBJ1-1 TRBV20-1 CSARESPGTEAFF TGCAGTGCCCGGGAGAGCCCGGGCACTGAAGCTTTCTTT
15 many . TRBJ2-1 TRBV7-9 CASSPNLGQGNEQFF TGTGCCAGCAGCCCCAACCTGGGCCAGGGCAATGAGCAGTTCTTC
15 . TRBD2 TRBJ2-1 TRBV6-4 CASSAQRGSYNEQFF TGTGCCAGCAGTGCCCAGCGGGGCTCCTACAATGAGCAGTTCTTC
18 medium-sized . TRBJ2-6 TRBV12-3/TRBV12-4 CASTPSQATLSGANVLTF TGTGCCAGCACCCCGTCACAGGCAACGCTCTCTGGGGCCAACGTCCTGACTTTC
15 . . TRBJ1-1 TRBV29-1 CSVEDRAGGNTEAFF TGCAGCGTTGAAGATAGAGCCGGAGGGAACACTGAAGCTTTCTTT
15 many TRBD1 TRBJ1-6 TRBV12-3/TRBV12-4 CASSLAGTGDLPLHF TGTGCCAGCAGTTTAGCGGGGACAGGGGACTTACCCCTCCACTTT
13 . TRBD1 TRBJ1-2 TRBV6-5 CASKDRVWNGYTF TGTGCCAGCAAGGACAGGGTATGGAATGGCTACACCTTC